Presented here are 18 T cell receptor beta chains from one specimen sequenced in a study of shared clonotypes between healthy human individuals. TCRdb's copy holds only in-frame clones and misses some; the assay was immunoSEQ multiplex PCR. The sample consists of around 690,000 clones, less than 95% of them appearing once. Specimen: memory CD8+ T cells from PBMCs. As for subset: CD45RO+ cells pooled with CCR7-negative TemRA cells. The receptors stem from a man younger than 35 in good health. Some clones in this sample may be carry-over from other donors' samples.

The V gene is TRBV27, the J gene TRBJ1-1, with a possible D match to TRBD1 (5 bases). CDR1 and CDR2 (germline): MNHEY, SMNVEV (reference sequence). V was cut by 2 bases and J by 0 bases, with 10 bases left in between. The CDR3 consists of 15 residues. The CDR3 DNA reads TGTGCCAGCAGTTTAGGGGGTTCGTTGAACACTGAAGCTTTCTTT. Amino acids: CASSLGGSLNTEAFF.

The rearrangement uses TRBV10-3 and TRBJ2-7; tentatively, D is TRBD2 (6 bases). V was cut by 4 bases and J by 4 bases, with 14 bases left in between. Germline loops: CDR1 ENHRY, CDR2 SYGVKD. This CDR3 spans 14 amino acids. This CDR3 is CAISGRDGGYEQYF. The CDR3 DNA is TGTGCCATCAGTGGGAGGGACGGTGGTTACGAGCAGTACTTC.

The CDR3 DNA follows: TGTGCCAGCACCATGACTAGCGGGATCCATGAGCAGTTCTTC. Translation: CASTMTSGIHEQFF. J is TRBJ2-1 and V is TRBV5-6; 11 bases align to TRBD2. This CDR3 has 14 residues. V lost 6 bases and J lost 8; bases outside the gene matches: 7. Looked up from germline, CDR1 is SGHDT and CDR2 is YYEEEE. Variable domain in full (rest from reference TRBV5-6 and TRBJ2-1): DAGVTQSPTHLIKTRGQQVTLRCSPKSGHDTVSWYQQALGQGPQFIFQYYEEEERQRGNFPDRFSGHQFPNYSSELNVNALLLGDSALYLCASTMTSGIHEQFFGPGTRLTVL.

This rearrangement joins TRBV7-2 to TRBJ2-7, with D perhaps matching TRBD1 or TRBD2 (5 bases each). Trimming took 1 base from V and 3 from J, leaving 10 bases between them. Germline CDR1 and CDR2: SGHTA and FQGNSA. This CDR3 contains 14 residues. The CDR3 is CASSLDWGYYEQYF. CDR3 bases: TGTGCCAGCAGCTTAGATTGGGGGTACTACGAGCAGTACTTC.

This rearrangement joins TRBV5-4 to TRBJ2-3, with 7 positions matching TRBD2. V dropped 4 bases and J dropped 1; count of bases not matched to a gene: 9. Germline CDR1 reads SGHNT; CDR2 reads YYREEE (reference sequence). The CDR3 consists of 16 residues. The CDR3 reads CASSLGGSLGTDTQYF. The CDR3 DNA sequence: TGTGCCAGCAGCCTGGGAGGGTCCCTCGGCACAGATACGCAGTATTTT.

This rearrangement joins TRBV5-1 to TRBJ1-1; no definite D call. The CDR3 sequence is 15 residues long. Trimming removed 5 bases at V and 6 bases at J, with 20 bases between. Looked up from germline, CDR1 is SGHRS and CDR2 is YFSETQ. This CDR3 reads CASSTRLGRTPEAFF. The CDR3 nucleotides read TGCGCCAGCAGTACTCGATTGGGCAGAACCCCTGAAGCTTTCTTT.

The chain recombines TRBV27 with TRBJ1-1, with a weak D call TRBD1 (5 bases). The CDR3 spans 14 residues. The V gene lost 8 bases and the J gene lost 1 base, with 14 bases spanning the gap. The germline gives CDR1 MNHEY, CDR2 SMNVEV (reference sequence). CDR3 sequence: CASSITGANTEAFF. In DNA form, the CDR3 reads TGTGCCAGCTCAATAACCGGGGCGAACACTGAAGCTTTCTTT.

This chain uses TRBV18 with TRBJ2-2; the D gene is possibly TRBD2 (7 bases). The CDR3 consists of 16 residues. Looked up from germline, CDR1 is KGHSH and CDR2 is LQKENI. V was clipped by 3 bases and J by 3 bases, with 14 bases between them. The CDR3 DNA sequence: TGTGCCAGCTCACCTACAGGGAGGGAGGACACCGGGGAGCTGTTTTTT. Protein sequence: CASSPTGREDTGELFF.

Note on this clone: A read error may account for a junction end that differs from germline. The chain couples TRBV6-1 to TRBJ1-5; D is unresolved. The CDR3 has 12 amino acids. The germline V gene encodes CDR1 MNHNS and CDR2 SASEGT. The CDR3 here is CASSPNNQLQHF. The CDR3 DNA reads TGTGCCAGCAGCCCTAATAATCAGCTCCAGCATTTT.

This rearrangement joins TRBV28 to TRBJ2-3, with D unclear. The germline gives CDR1 MDHEN, CDR2 SYDVKM. The V end was cut by 2 bases, the J end by 6 bases, with 9 bases between. CDR3 length: 13 amino acids. CDR3 sequence (DNA): TGTGCCAGCAGTTTAGGGCCGCGGGATACGCAGTATTTT. Protein sequence: CASSLGPRDTQYF.

The chain joins TRBV19 to TRBJ1-5, with D possibly TRBD1 on 6 matching bases. Germline V lookup: CDR1 LNHDA, CDR2 SQIVND (reference sequence). This CDR3 has 15 amino acids. V lost 3 bases, J lost 1 base, and 10 bases lay in between. CDR3 sequence: CASSMYGTSNQPQHF. CDR3 in DNA: TGTGCCAGTAGTATGTACGGGACAAGCAATCAGCCCCAGCATTTT.

This clone was detected only once. The chain is built from TRBV5-5 and TRBJ2-1, with TRBD2 as a possible D gene (6 bases). V lost 4 bases and J lost 10, with 18 bases in between. The CDR3 sequence is 14 residues long. The V gene's germline CDR1 is SGHKS and CDR2 YYEKEE (reference sequence). The CDR3 DNA is TGTGCCAGCAGCACCTTACCGGGGGAAAGGGAGCAGTTCTTC. Protein sequence: CASSTLPGEREQFF.

The V gene is TRBV11-2, the J gene TRBJ2-3; D not resolved. Per the germline V gene, CDR1 is SGHAT and CDR2 is FQNNGV. V was pared by 1 base and J by 4 bases, with 12 bases between. The length of the CDR3 is 15 residues. The CDR3 nucleotides are TGTGCCAGCAGCTTAGTCCCCTCGGGTGCAGATACGCAGTATTTT. Translated, it gives CASSLVPSGADTQYF. The variable domain in full, with the rest retrieved from reference TRBV11-2 and TRBJ2-3, is EAGVAQSPRYKIIEKRQSVAFWCNPISGHATLYWYQQILGQGPKLLIQFQNNGVVDDSQLPKDRFSAERLKGVDSTLKIQPAKLEDSAVYLCASSLVPSGADTQYFGPGTRLTVL.

V gene TRBV9 combines with J gene TRBJ1-4; no reliable D call. V was trimmed by 4 bases and J by 5 bases, leaving 15 bases between them. CDR1 is SGDLS, CDR2 YYNGEE, per germline. The CDR3 extends over 15 amino acids. CDR3 nucleotides: TGTGCCAGCAGCAGCCGGCTTGAGGAAAATGAAAAACTGTTTTTT. Translated: CASSSRLEENEKLFF.

CDR3 amino acids: CASSPRYQETQYF. In DNA, the CDR3 is TGTGCCAGCAGTCCCAGGTACCAAGAGACCCAGTACTTC. The chain recombines TRBV25-1 with TRBJ2-5; the D is unclear. The V end was cut by 5 bases, the J end by 0 bases, with 7 bases between. Per germline, CDR1 MGHDK and CDR2 SYGVNS. The CDR3 length is 13 residues.

The genes are TRBV27 and TRBJ2-3, with TRBD2 matching over 7 bases. The germline gives CDR1 MNHEY, CDR2 SMNVEV (reference sequence). V trimming: 6 bases; J trimming: 6 bases; junction bases outside the gene matches: 12. The CDR3 contains 15 residues. CDR3 residues: CASRLGRGGSDTQYF. The CDR3, as DNA: TGTGCCAGCAGATTAGGTAGGGGAGGGAGTGATACGCAGTATTTT.

V and J are TRBV28 and TRBJ2-2; no reliable D call. The CDR3 runs 13 residues. V was cut by 2 bases and J by 8 bases, with 9 bases left in between. Germline V gene lookup returns CDR1 MDHEN and CDR2 SYDVKM. CDR3 region: CASSLQASGELFF. The CDR3 DNA follows: TGTGCCAGCAGTTTACAGGCGTCTGGGGAGCTGTTTTTT.

This chain connects TRBV9 to TRBJ2-4; a possible D gene is TRBD1 (6 bases). Trimming shortened V by 3 bases and J by 0 bases, and 13 bases separated the two germline ends. The CDR3 has 16 amino acids. CDR1 is SGDLS, CDR2 YYNGEE, per germline. The CDR3 loop reads CASSGSGARAKNIQYF. DNA of the CDR3: TGTGCCAGCAGCGGCTCAGGGGCGCGAGCCAAAAACATTCAGTACTTC. The full variable domain, completed using reference TRBV9 and TRBJ2-4, is DSGVTQTPKHLITATGQRVTLRCSPRSGDLSVYWYQQSLDQGLQFLIQYYNGEERAKGNILERFSAQQFPDLHSELNLSSLELGDSALYFCASSGSGARAKNIQYFGAGTRLSVL.